A single sample gave rise to the 18 T cell receptor beta chains below, sequenced in a study of blood T cell repertoires in COVID-19 (dated by TCRdb to the early 2020s). Library preparation used the immunoSEQ multiplex PCR assay. The table comes from immuneACCESS by way of TCRdb, which keeps in-frame sequences with V and J called. Part of the clones is missing from these tables; in studies checked, under half for an unresolved V gene and the rest for unknown reasons. The sample table contains some 110,000 clones; only one count was recorded for about 75% of them. Of the sample, 15% to 20% is held by the ten largest clones. Sequencing used peripheral blood. The receptor set was obtained from a woman in her 70s with acute or convalescent COVID-19.

This clone was counted a few times. The gene calls are TRBV2 and TRBJ2-1; weak D call: TRBD2 (6 bases). The CDR3 runs 16 residues. From germline, CDR1 is SNHLY and CDR2 FYNNEI. Between the trimmed V and J ends, which lost 5 bases and 8 bases, there was a span of 22 bases. The chain's CDR3 is CASSPVLAHPADEQFF. For the CDR3, the DNA is TGTGCCAGCAGTCCGGTACTAGCCCACCCGGCGGATGAGCAGTTCTTC.

This rearrangement joins TRBV5-1 to TRBJ2-7; 8 bases align to TRBD1. This CDR3 region has 15 residues. V was clipped by 5 bases and J by 3 bases; unmatched bases: 10. CDR1 is SGHRS, CDR2 YFSETQ, per germline. CDR3 amino acids: CASRAWQGAHYEQYF. The CDR3 bases are TGCGCCAGCAGGGCCTGGCAGGGGGCCCACTACGAGCAGTACTTC.

This clone showed up just a few times. The chain recombines TRBV20-1 with TRBJ1-2; 7 bases map to TRBD1. Looked up from germline, CDR1 is DFQATT and CDR2 is SNEGSKA (reference sequence). The V and J ends lost 3 bases and 3 bases, in that order; junction bases with no gene match: 7. This CDR3 is 14 amino acids long. The CDR3 spells CSASPFTGDYGYTF. The CDR3 nucleotides are TGCAGTGCTAGTCCCTTTACAGGGGACTATGGCTACACCTTC.

V gene TRBV5-1 combines with J gene TRBJ2-3, with TRBD1 matching 7 bases. CDR3 length: 16 amino acids. CDR1 is SGHRS, CDR2 YFSETQ, per germline. The V and J ends lost 4 bases and 2 bases, in that order; junction bases with no gene match: 10. CDR3 sequence (DNA): TGCGCCAGCAGCAGACAGACAGGGCTGAACACAGATACGCAGTATTTT. Encoded protein: CASSRQTGLNTDTQYF.

The V gene is TRBV19, the J gene TRBJ2-6; 12 nucleotides align to TRBD1. V lost 6 bases and J lost 3; bases outside the gene matches: 6. Germline values: CDR1 LNHDA, CDR2 SQIVND (reference sequence). The CDR3 totals 17 residues. This CDR3 is CASRDRDRGRGANVLTF. CDR3 nucleotides: TGTGCCAGTAGGGACCGGGACAGGGGGCGTGGGGCCAACGTCCTGACTTTC.

Concerning this clone itself: Germline is not matched at one junction end, which may reflect a read error. The chain is built from TRBV6-5 and TRBJ1-2; D ambiguous. Germline V gene lookup returns CDR1 MNHEY and CDR2 SVGAGI. The CDR3 loop spans 11 amino acids. Written as DNA, the CDR3 is TGTGCCAGCAGAACTAATTATGGCTACACCTTC. It codes for CASRTNYGYTF.

This sequence joins TRBV7-9 and TRBJ2-7; possibly TRBD2 for D (6 bases). The V gene's germline CDR1 is SEHNR and CDR2 FQNEAQ (reference sequence). The CDR3 is made up of 14 amino acids. Trimming took off 6 bases at V and 3 bases at J, with 15 bases between the two ends. CDR3 residues: CASRSGRGSYEQYF. The CDR3 bases are TGTGCCAGCAGGTCGGGACGGGGGAGCTACGAGCAGTACTTC.

The chain combines TRBV5-1 with TRBJ2-3, with a possible D match to TRBD2 (5 bases). Germline assignment: CDR1 SGHRS and CDR2 YFSETQ. Deletions cut 4 bases from V and 7 bases from J, with 16 bases between. The CDR3 extends over 14 amino acids. The DNA for the CDR3 is TGCGCCAGCAGCCAGGCGGGCACTTCGTATACGCAGTATTTT. Its translation is CASSQAGTSYTQYF.

V usage is TRBV3-1 (or the pseudogene TRBV3-2) and J usage is TRBJ1-2; D might be TRBD1 (5 bases). V was clipped by 0 bases and J by 2 bases, with 10 bases between them. This CDR3 region has 15 residues. The germline V gene encodes CDR1 LGHDT and CDR2 YNNKEL (reference sequence). The CDR3 sequence is CASSQDWQGNYGYTF. CDR3 nucleotide sequence: TGTGCCAGCAGCCAAGATTGGCAGGGCAACTATGGCTACACCTTC.

The chain couples TRBV11-3 to TRBJ1-1; D remains unclear. This CDR3 comprises 12 residues. Germline loops: CDR1 SGHNT, CDR2 YENEEA. With 4 bases removed from V and 1 base from J, the gap between germline ends came to 4 bases. DNA of the CDR3: TGTGCCAGCAGCTCACAGAACACTGAAGCTTTCTTT. It encodes CASSSQNTEAFF.

The sample holds one count of this clone. The chain is built from TRBV25-1 and TRBJ1-6; D gene uncertain. Germline assignment: CDR1 MGHDK and CDR2 SYGVNS. The V end lost 4 bases, the J end lost 4 bases, and 8 bases lay between the germline ends. The CDR3 loop spans 14 amino acids. The CDR3 nucleotides read TGTGCCAGCAGTGTTACCGAGTATAATTCACCCCTCCACTTT. This translates into CASSVTEYNSPLHF. Combining the CDR3 with reference TRBV25-1 and TRBJ1-6 gives the whole variable domain EADIYQTPRYLVIGTGKKITLECSQTMGHDKMYWYQQDPGMELHLIHYSYGVNSTEKGDLSSESTVSRIRTEHFPLTLESARPSHTSQYLCASSVTEYNSPLHFGNGTRLTVT.

A few counts support this clone. V and J are TRBV2 and TRBJ1-2; D unresolved. Germline V lookup: CDR1 SNHLY, CDR2 FYNNEI. The CDR3 covers 13 residues. V shed 4 bases and J shed 4 bases, with 10 bases lying between them. In DNA, the CDR3 is TGTGCCAGCAGTGTCGGTACAGCCTATGGCTACACCTTC. Protein product: CASSVGTAYGYTF.

Details on this clone: At one end, the junction sequence differs from germline, possibly due to a read error. This specimen includes other DNA sequences encoding the same CDR3. This chain uses TRBV27 with TRBJ1-2; 9 bases match TRBD1. Per the germline V gene, CDR1 is MNHEY and CDR2 is SMNVEV (reference sequence). The CDR3 is made up of 15 amino acids. Here the CDR3 DNA reads TGTGCCAGCAGTGCACCGGGACAGGGTAACTATGGCTACACTTTC. As protein: CASSAPGQGNYGYTF.

The V and J genes are TRBV10-3 and TRBJ2-7, with 7 bases matching TRBD1. The V gene end was trimmed by 5 bases and the J gene end by 0 bases; junction bases not matched to a gene: 7. This CDR3 has 15 residues. The V gene's germline CDR1 is ENHRY and CDR2 SYGVKD. CDR3 in amino acids: CAISQGQRTSYEQYF. DNA for the CDR3: TGTGCCATCAGTCAGGGACAGAGAACCTCCTACGAGCAGTACTTC.

The chain is built from TRBV10-3 and TRBJ1-2; 8 bases align to TRBD1. Germline V gives CDR1 ENHRY, CDR2 SYGVKD. V lost 3 bases and J lost 7; bases outside the gene matches: 10. The CDR3 totals 15 residues. The CDR3 is CAISEREQGASGYTF. CDR3 bases: TGTGCCATCAGTGAAAGGGAGCAGGGGGCGTCTGGCTACACCTTC.

The chain carries TRBV3-1 (or the pseudogene TRBV3-2) and TRBJ2-5, with 9 bases aligning to TRBD2. The ends lost 1 base at V and 7 bases at J; junction bases unmatched: 13. Germline V lookup: CDR1 LGHDT, CDR2 YNNKEL (reference sequence). The CDR3 spans 17 residues. The chain's CDR3 is CASSQVRQAGGPGTQYF. CDR3 DNA: TGTGCCAGCAGCCAAGTCAGACAAGCGGGGGGCCCCGGGACCCAGTACTTC.

This chain uses TRBV15 with TRBJ2-3; D possibly corresponds to TRBD1 (6 bases). The V end lost 0 bases, the J end lost 0 bases, and 13 bases lay between the germline ends. From germline, CDR1 is LNHNV and CDR2 YYDKDF (reference sequence). This CDR3 has 17 residues. The CDR3 reads CATSRDLRGISTDTQYF. The CDR3 DNA follows: TGTGCCACCAGCAGAGATTTGAGGGGGATTAGCACAGATACGCAGTATTTT.

This clone occurred a few times. The chain is built from TRBV7-9 and TRBJ1-2; perhaps TRBD1 as D (6 bases). Germline V gives CDR1 SEHNR, CDR2 FQNEAQ (reference sequence). CDR3 length equals 15 residues. V shed 5 bases and J shed 6 bases, with 19 bases lying between them. CDR3 nucleotide sequence: TGTGCCAGCAGCCCCCTGGCGGGGGGCGCGGATGGCTACACCTTC. Protein sequence: CASSPLAGGADGYTF.